This TCR beta chain was captured by sequencing in a study of control samples from healthy donors and cancer patients. CDR3 length: 12 amino acids. Germline V CDR1 and CDR2: SQVTM, ANQGSEA. V shed 8 bases and J 4 bases; nucleotides not matched to a gene: 5. Using immunoSEQ multiplex PCR, the repertoire was profiled, and TCRdb retains in-frame clones only, with some absent. This sample yields over 150,000 clones, of which roughly 94% are seen a single time; less than 15% belongs to the top ten. Sequencing was carried out using PBMCs. The V and J genes are TRBV29-1 and TRBJ2-3, with 8 positions matching TRBD1. The receptor was derived from a man aged 55 to 69 with colorectal cancer. The CDR3 region is CSTQGGADTQYF. CDR3 nucleotides: TGCAGCACACAGGGGGGAGCAGATACGCAGTATTTT.